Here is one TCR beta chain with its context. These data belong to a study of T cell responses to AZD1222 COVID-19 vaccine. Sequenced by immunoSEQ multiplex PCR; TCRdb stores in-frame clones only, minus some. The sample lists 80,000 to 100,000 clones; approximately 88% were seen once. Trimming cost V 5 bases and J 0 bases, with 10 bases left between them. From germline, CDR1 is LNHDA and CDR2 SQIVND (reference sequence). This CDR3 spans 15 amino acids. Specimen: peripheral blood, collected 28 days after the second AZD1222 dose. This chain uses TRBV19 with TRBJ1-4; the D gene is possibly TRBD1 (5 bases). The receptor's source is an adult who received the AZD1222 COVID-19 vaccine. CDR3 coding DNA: TGTGCCAGTAGTTCATCGACAGCAACTAATGAAAAACTGTTTTTT. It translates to CASSSSTATNEKLFF.